These T cell receptor beta chains were read from a single sample in a study of cytomegalovirus exposure and HLA in healthy donors. Profiling relied on immunoSEQ multiplex PCR, and the TCRdb table lists in-frame clones only, not all of them. The sample holds under 250,000 clones; roughly 91% are singletons and the top ten take about 2%. What was sequenced was PBMCs. The receptors shown here come from a woman aged 18-29 years in good health and CMV-seropositive. CDR3s include the opening cysteine and the closing phenylalanine or tryptophan. A D gene is named only where the DNA matches it firmly. Only some rows state a clone size, as once, few, many or a class for expanded clones.

CDR3: CASSPGTGSTGELFF
DNA: TGTGCCAGCAGCCCTGGCACAGGGTCTACCGGGGAGCTGTTTTTT
V: TRBV7-2
D: .
size: .
J: TRBJ2-2

CDR3: CASSRTSGRGEQFF
DNA: TGTGCCAGCAGTCGGACTAGCGGGAGGGGTGAGCAGTTCTTC
V: TRBV2
D: TRBD2
size: once
J: TRBJ2-1

CDR3: CASIPGIEVDEQYF
DNA: TGCGCCAGCATCCCAGGGATCGAAGTGGACGAGCAGTACTTC
V: TRBV4-1
D: .
size: .
J: TRBJ2-7

CDR3: CASSDRTGNQPQHF
DNA: TGCGCCAGCAGTGACAGGACGGGAAATCAGCCCCAGCATTTT
V: TRBV10-2
D: .
size: .
J: TRBJ1-5

CDR3: CASSYGRATASYEQYF
DNA: TGTGCCAGTAGCTACGGGAGGGCCACAGCGTCCTACGAGCAGTACTTC
V: TRBV19
D: TRBD2
size: .
J: TRBJ2-7

CDR3: CASSSSGAGQPQHF
DNA: TGTGCCAGCAGCTCAAGCGGGGCAGGTCAGCCCCAGCATTTT
V: TRBV7-8
D: .
size: .
J: TRBJ1-5

CDR3: CASSPTRTGSGEQYF
DNA: TGTGCCAGCAGCCCCACAAGGACAGGGTCGGGCGAGCAGTACTTC
V: TRBV9
D: TRBD1
size: few
J: TRBJ2-7

CDR3: CSVADRGTGANVLTF
DNA: TGCAGCGTTGCCGACAGGGGGACTGGGGCCAACGTCCTGACTTTC
V: TRBV29-1
D: TRBD1
size: .
J: TRBJ2-6

CDR3: CASGPLSGIAGGNIQYF
DNA: TGTGCCAGCGGCCCCCTCAGCGGGATCGCCGGGGGAAACATTCAGTACTTC
V: TRBV27
D: TRBD2
size: .
J: TRBJ2-4

CDR3: CASSNRGRVGTDTQYF
DNA: TGTGCCAGCAGCAACAGGGGGCGGGTTGGGACAGATACGCAGTATTTT
V: TRBV28
D: TRBD1
size: .
J: TRBJ2-3

CDR3: CSVEDGGNTIYF
DNA: TGCAGCGTTGAAGACGGGGGAAACACCATATATTTT
V: TRBV29-1
D: .
size: .
J: TRBJ1-3

CDR3: CASSPRLAGVLYEQYF
DNA: TGTGCCAGCAGCCCCCGACTAGCGGGAGTACTCTACGAGCAGTACTTC
V: TRBV5-6
D: TRBD2
size: .
J: TRBJ2-7

CDR3: CAICHSGRSSYEQYF
DNA: TGTGCCATCTGTCATAGCGGGAGGAGCTCCTACGAGCAGTACTTC
V: TRBV10-3
D: TRBD2
size: .
J: TRBJ2-7

CDR3: CASSLSGGELRGHHYYGYTF
DNA: TGCGCCAGCAGCTTGAGTGGAGGGGAGTTACGCGGACACCATTACTATGGCTACACCTTC
V: TRBV5-1
D: .
size: .
J: TRBJ1-2

CDR3: CAISEQEREYTEAFF
DNA: TGTGCCATCAGTGAACAAGAGCGGGAATATACTGAAGCTTTCTTT
V: TRBV10-3
D: .
size: .
J: TRBJ1-1

CDR3: CASRTTSYEQYF
DNA: TGTGCCAGCCGGACAACGTCCTACGAGCAGTACTTC
V: TRBV6-5
D: .
size: .
J: TRBJ2-7

CDR3: CASSLGIRQGRTEAFF
DNA: TGCGCCAGCAGCTTAGGAATCAGACAGGGCCGGACTGAAGCTTTCTTT
V: TRBV5-1
D: TRBD1
size: .
J: TRBJ1-1

CDR3: CSGMDREEKLFF
DNA: TGCAGCGGAATGGACAGGGAGGAAAAACTGTTTTTT
V: TRBV29-1
D: TRBD1
size: .
J: TRBJ1-4

CDR3: CASSARQGADTGELFF
DNA: TGCGCCAGCAGCGCTCGACAGGGCGCGGACACCGGGGAGCTGTTTTTT
V: TRBV5-1
D: TRBD1
size: .
J: TRBJ2-2

CDR3: CASSRGQGPYEQYF
DNA: TGTGCCAGCAGCCGTGGACAGGGCCCGTACGAGCAGTACTTC
V: TRBV7-2
D: TRBD1
size: few
J: TRBJ2-7

CDR3: CASSSGLAGDLYEQYF
DNA: TGTGCCAGCAGTTCGGGACTAGCGGGAGACCTCTACGAGCAGTACTTC
V: TRBV5-8
D: TRBD2
size: .
J: TRBJ2-7

CDR3: CASSLGQGSSYEQYF
DNA: TGTGCCAGCAGCTTAGGACAGGGGAGCTCCTACGAGCAGTACTTC
V: TRBV7-9
D: TRBD1
size: .
J: TRBJ2-7

CDR3: CASSSSRTLGNTEAFF
DNA: TGTGCCAGCAGCTCGTCAAGGACTTTAGGGAACACTGAAGCTTTCTTT
V: TRBV7-9
D: .
size: .
J: TRBJ1-1

CDR3: CASSRPRQGQDEAFF
DNA: TGTGCCAGTAGTAGGCCCCGACAGGGACAGGATGAAGCTTTCTTT
V: TRBV19
D: TRBD1
size: .
J: TRBJ1-1

CDR3: CASSLAGLVGEQYF
DNA: TGTGCCAGCAGCTTGGCTGGACTAGTGGGCGAGCAGTACTTC
V: TRBV11-2
D: TRBD2
size: once
J: TRBJ2-7

CDR3: CASSLAPLEGGNQPQHF
DNA: TGTGCCAGCAGCTTAGCGCCCCTGGAAGGGGGCAATCAGCCCCAGCATTTT
V: TRBV7-9
D: .
size: .
J: TRBJ1-5

CDR3: CASSLASGRNTGELFF
DNA: TGTGCCAGCAGCTTAGCTAGCGGGAGGAACACCGGGGAGCTGTTTTTT
V: TRBV11-2
D: TRBD2
size: few
J: TRBJ2-2

CDR3: CASSLGRAGELFF
DNA: TGTGCCAGCAGCTTAGGTCGTGCCGGGGAGCTGTTTTTT
V: TRBV7-9
D: .
size: .
J: TRBJ2-2

CDR3: CASSLGDRAGGYTF
DNA: TGTGCCAGCAGTTTGGGAGACAGGGCGGGGGGCTACACCTTC
V: TRBV28
D: TRBD1
size: .
J: TRBJ1-2

CDR3: CASSSRGTGGTEAFF
DNA: TGTGCCAGCAGTTCACGGGGAACGGGTGGCACTGAAGCTTTCTTT
V: TRBV6-5
D: .
size: .
J: TRBJ1-1

CDR3: CASSLFQGVTEAFF
DNA: TGTGCCAGCAGTTTATTTCAGGGGGTCACTGAAGCTTTCTTT
V: TRBV27
D: TRBD1
size: .
J: TRBJ1-1

CDR3: CASTTDRSSYEQYF
DNA: TGTGCCAGCACCACCGACAGGAGCTCCTACGAGCAGTACTTC
V: TRBV6-5
D: .
size: .
J: TRBJ2-7

CDR3: CAWSAGGSKLFF
DNA: TGTGCCTGGAGTGCCGGGGGGAGTAAACTGTTTTTT
V: TRBV30
D: .
size: .
J: TRBJ1-4

CDR3: CASSDSGGAADTQYF
DNA: TGTGCCAGCAGTGACTCAGGAGGGGCAGCAGATACGCAGTATTTT
V: TRBV6-4
D: .
size: .
J: TRBJ2-3

CDR3: CASRLAGVTDTQYF
DNA: TGTGCCAGCAGACTAGCGGGAGTCACAGATACGCAGTATTTT
V: TRBV6-1
D: TRBD2
size: .
J: TRBJ2-3

CDR3: CASSSWAGGTYEQYF
DNA: TGTGCCAGCAGTAGTTGGGCAGGAGGGACCTACGAGCAGTACTTC
V: TRBV6-1
D: .
size: .
J: TRBJ2-7

CDR3: CASVGTSGEYEQFF
DNA: TGTGCCAGCGTGGGGACTAGCGGGGAGTATGAGCAGTTCTTC
V: TRBV28
D: TRBD2
size: .
J: TRBJ2-1

CDR3: CASSSLAAYTDTQYF
DNA: TGTGCCAGTAGTAGCCTAGCGGCATACACAGATACGCAGTATTTT
V: TRBV19
D: TRBD2
size: once
J: TRBJ2-3

CDR3: CASSLIPHEQFF
DNA: TGTGCCAGCAGCCTTATCCCCCATGAGCAGTTCTTC
V: TRBV7-8
D: .
size: .
J: TRBJ2-1

CDR3: CASSLGHSGANVLTF
DNA: TGCGCCAGCAGCTTGGGTCACTCTGGGGCCAACGTCCTGACTTTC
V: TRBV5-1
D: .
size: .
J: TRBJ2-6

CDR3: CASSVATDRGYFGYTF
DNA: TGTGCCAGCAGCGTAGCTACCGACAGGGGGTATTTTGGCTACACCTTC
V: TRBV9
D: TRBD1
size: .
J: TRBJ1-2

CDR3: CASISPAASGELFF
DNA: TGTGCCAGCATTAGCCCCGCAGCCAGCGGGGAGCTGTTTTTT
V: TRBV28
D: .
size: .
J: TRBJ2-2

CDR3: CASSGRGPNMETQYF
DNA: TGTGCCAGCAGCGGGAGGGGCCCAAATATGGAGACCCAGTACTTC
V: TRBV9
D: .
size: .
J: TRBJ2-5

CDR3: CAISREQGARNTIYF
DNA: TGTGCCATCAGCAGAGAACAGGGGGCGCGAAACACCATATATTTT
V: TRBV10-3
D: TRBD1
size: .
J: TRBJ1-3

CDR3: CASSRRPGQGYEQYF
DNA: TGTGCCAGCAGCAGACGACCGGGACAGGGATACGAGCAGTACTTC
V: TRBV27
D: TRBD1
size: .
J: TRBJ2-7

CDR3: CSVINRDRGAEAFF
DNA: TGCAGCGTCATTAACCGGGACAGGGGTGCTGAAGCTTTCTTT
V: TRBV29-1
D: TRBD1
size: .
J: TRBJ1-1

CDR3: CASSLSTSGANEQFF
DNA: TGTGCCAGCAGTCTCTCGACTAGCGGAGCCAATGAGCAGTTCTTC
V: TRBV2
D: TRBD2
size: .
J: TRBJ2-1

CDR3: CASTLGGSDEQFF
DNA: TGTGCCAGCACACTCGGGGGGAGCGATGAGCAGTTCTTC
V: TRBV27
D: TRBD2
size: .
J: TRBJ2-1

CDR3: CASSQAMAGIRLGDGYTF
DNA: TGCGCCAGCAGCCAAGCGATGGCAGGGATTCGCCTCGGAGACGGCTACACCTTC
V: TRBV4-1
D: .
size: .
J: TRBJ1-2

CDR3: CASNLAGPQETQYF
DNA: TGTGCCAGCAATTTAGCGGGGCCCCAAGAGACCCAGTACTTC
V: TRBV28
D: TRBD2
size: .
J: TRBJ2-5

CDR3: CASSPGLAAFTDTQYF
DNA: TGCGCCAGCAGCCCGGGACTAGCGGCCTTCACAGATACGCAGTATTTT
V: TRBV5-1
D: TRBD2
size: .
J: TRBJ2-3

CDR3: CAWRPRDRGRWGNQPQHF
DNA: TGTGCCTGGAGGCCCCGAGACAGGGGGCGATGGGGCAATCAGCCCCAGCATTTT
V: TRBV30
D: TRBD1
size: .
J: TRBJ1-5

CDR3: CASSPRTGAGQPQHF
DNA: TGCGCCAGCAGCCCTCGGACAGGGGCGGGGCAGCCCCAGCATTTT
V: TRBV4-1
D: TRBD1
size: .
J: TRBJ1-5

CDR3: CASRRSDRGLSLGIYLTTDTQYF
DNA: TGTGCCAGCAGACGATCGGACAGGGGGCTATCACTGGGGATTTACCTGACCACAGATACGCAGTATTTT
V: TRBV27
D: TRBD1
size: .
J: TRBJ2-3

CDR3: CASSESEGHPDGYTF
DNA: TGTGCCAGCAGTGAATCAGAGGGACACCCAGACGGCTACACCTTC
V: TRBV25-1
D: .
size: .
J: TRBJ1-2

CDR3: CASRPGTGLKLGEQYF
DNA: TGTGCCAGCAGACCCGGGACAGGTCTTAAGCTGGGCGAGCAGTACTTC
V: TRBV6-4
D: TRBD1
size: .
J: TRBJ2-7

CDR3: CASSEVQYEQYF
DNA: TGTGCCAGCAGTGAAGTCCAGTACGAGCAGTACTTC
V: TRBV2
D: .
size: .
J: TRBJ2-7

CDR3: CASRQSSGNTIYF
DNA: TGTGCCAGTCGACAGTCCTCTGGAAACACCATATATTTT
V: TRBV28
D: .
size: once
J: TRBJ1-3

CDR3: CASSYSSSNTGELFF
DNA: TGCGCCAGCAGCTACTCTAGCAGCAACACCGGGGAGCTGTTTTTT
V: TRBV5-1
D: .
size: .
J: TRBJ2-2